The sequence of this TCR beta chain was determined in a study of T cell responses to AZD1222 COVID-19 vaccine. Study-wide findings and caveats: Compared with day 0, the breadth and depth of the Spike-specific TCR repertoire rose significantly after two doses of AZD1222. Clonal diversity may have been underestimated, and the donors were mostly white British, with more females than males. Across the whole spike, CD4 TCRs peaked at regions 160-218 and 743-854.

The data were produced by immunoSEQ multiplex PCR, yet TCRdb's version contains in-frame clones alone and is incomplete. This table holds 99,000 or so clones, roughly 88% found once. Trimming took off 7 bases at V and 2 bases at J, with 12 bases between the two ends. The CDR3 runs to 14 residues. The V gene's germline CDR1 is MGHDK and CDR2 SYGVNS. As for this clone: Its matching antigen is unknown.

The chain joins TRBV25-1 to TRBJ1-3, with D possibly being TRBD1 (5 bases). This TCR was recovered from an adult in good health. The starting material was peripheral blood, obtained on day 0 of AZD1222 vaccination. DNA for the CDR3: TGTGCCAGCACCCCCGGGACCGCTGGAAACACCATATATTTT. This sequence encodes CASTPGTAGNTIYF.